This T cell receptor beta chain is drawn from a study of CD8 T cells in ankylosing spondylitis. Study-level points and caveats: Seemingly characteristic of ankylosing spondylitis blood was a TCR beta motif consisting of under 10 highly homologous variants.

This clonotype has just a few counts. Its antigen remains unknown. The CDR3 loop spans 11 amino acids. The ends were cut back, 4 bases at V and 5 bases at J, with 5 bases in the middle. Germline values: CDR1 SNHLY, CDR2 FYNNEI. MiXCR, run by TCRdb on the 5' RACE reads, gives a single entry per CDR3 protein. This table has around 490,000 distinct CDR3 sequences, approximately 5.3% appearing once. The TCR comes from a male donor with ankylosing spondylitis. The sequenced material came from blood, either unsorted or a sorted T cell fraction (not recorded which). The chain employs TRBV2 and TRBJ2-5; D is undetermined. CDR3: CASSALETQYF. DNA of the CDR3: TGTGCCAGCAGTGCCTTGGAGACCCAGTACTTC.